The 24 T cell receptor beta chains given below trace back to one sample, sequenced in a study of T cell clonotyping in hematopoietic cell transplantation. Measured with immunoSEQ multiplex PCR; TCRdb has only the in-frame clones, and not every one. The sample includes around 12,000 clones, just under 85% seen only once; the top ten take about 6%. This material consisted of PBMCs, taken 100 days after allogeneic stem cell transplant. Receptors were obtained from a female patient aged 40-49 years who had an allogeneic stem cell transplant from a related donor, so T cells may come from the graft donor. Some clones in this sample may be carry-over from other donors' samples.

The chain couples TRBV10-1 to TRBJ2-1, with 15 bases aligning to TRBD2. Germline V gene data show CDR1 as WNHNN and CDR2 as SYGVQD (reference sequence). The CDR3 is 16 residues long. After removal of 4 bases from V and 7 bases from J, the junction contained 5 bases not matched to a gene. The CDR3 loop reads CASSGRTSGRVNEQFF. DNA for the CDR3: TGCGCCAGCAGTGGTAGGACTAGCGGGAGGGTTAATGAGCAGTTCTTC.

The chain carries TRBV6-4 and TRBJ1-2; D is ambiguous. The V gene lost 0 bases and the J gene lost 6 bases, with 17 bases spanning the gap. The CDR3 runs to 16 residues. CDR1 and CDR2 (germline): MRHNA, SNTAGT. The CDR3 protein is CASSDSPDLGADGYTF. CDR3 nucleotide sequence: TGTGCCAGCAGTGACTCTCCCGACCTAGGTGCAGATGGCTACACCTTC.

The CDR3 nucleotides read TGTGCCAGCAGCACCTATAGCGGGAGGAAGAGCGGGGAGCTGTTTTTT. This encodes CASSTYSGRKSGELFF. The J gene is TRBJ2-2, the V gene TRBV7-2; 10 nucleotides match TRBD2. This CDR3 contains 16 residues. Germline lookup yields CDR1 SGHTA and CDR2 FQGNSA. Trimming cost V 5 bases and J 7 bases; bases outside gene matches: 10.

V is TRBV28 and J is TRBJ1-3; D may be TRBD1 (6 bases). The V gene lost 7 bases and the J gene lost 1 base, with 11 bases spanning the gap. Germline V CDR1 and CDR2: MDHEN, SYDVKM. There are 14 residues in the CDR3. This CDR3 is CASTLGGSGNTIYF. The CDR3 DNA reads as TGTGCCAGCACCCTAGGGGGGTCTGGAAACACCATATATTTT.

The chain employs TRBV19 and TRBJ2-3, with TRBD2 matching 12 bases. This CDR3 region has 16 residues. Trimming removed 6 bases from V and 5 bases from J; junction bases left unmatched: 9. Per the germline V gene, CDR1 is LNHDA and CDR2 is SQIVND (reference sequence). The CDR3 DNA reads TGTGCCAGTAGGACTCCGGGACTAGCGGGTAGAGATACGCAGTATTTT. As protein: CASRTPGLAGRDTQYF.

The rearrangement links TRBV11-3 to TRBJ1-2; weak D call: TRBD1 (5 bases). Germline CDR1 SGHNT, CDR2 YENEEA. The V end lost 1 base, the J end lost 6 bases, and 18 bases lay between the germline ends. The CDR3 covers 16 residues. The chain's CDR3 is CASSLVGARERHGYTF. Written as DNA, the CDR3 is TGTGCCAGCAGCTTAGTCGGGGCCAGGGAACGGCATGGCTACACCTTC.

This rearrangement joins TRBV5-1 to TRBJ2-7; D may be TRBD1 (5 bases). Germline lookup yields CDR1 SGHRS and CDR2 YFSETQ. V was clipped by 2 bases and J by 0 bases, with 6 bases between them. The CDR3 extends over 13 amino acids. This CDR3 reads CASSLQDSYEQYF. The DNA of the CDR3 is TGCGCCAGCAGCTTACAGGACTCCTACGAGCAGTACTTC.

This clone was observed a handful of times. The rearrangement uses TRBV2 and TRBJ1-2; the D gene is possibly TRBD1 (5 bases). The germline V gene has CDR1 SNHLY and CDR2 FYNNEI. The V end lost 6 bases, the J end lost 0 bases, and 8 bases lay between the germline ends. There are 13 residues in the CDR3. CDR3 amino acids: CASSRDTNYGYTF. Written as DNA, the CDR3 is TGTGCCAGCAGCAGGGATACTAACTATGGCTACACCTTC.

The V and J genes are TRBV28 and TRBJ1-2; tentative D call: TRBD1 (5 bases). Germline V lookup: CDR1 MDHEN, CDR2 SYDVKM. Trimming left V 5 bases short and J 3 bases short, with 13 bases between. This CDR3 region has 14 residues. The CDR3 DNA follows: TGTGCCAGCAGTCCGACGGGGGGTGACTATGGCTACACCTTC. Its protein product is CASSPTGGDYGYTF.

This clone was observed a handful of times. The rearrangement links TRBV6-1 to TRBJ1-5, with D uncertain. In germline, CDR1 is MNHNS, CDR2 SASEGT. This CDR3 spans 14 amino acids. V dropped 6 bases and J dropped 4 bases, with 13 bases sitting between them. CDR3 sequence: CASSDEVGNQPQHF. In DNA form, the CDR3 reads TGTGCCAGCAGCGACGAGGTGGGGAATCAGCCCCAGCATTTT.

The chain employs TRBV5-6 and TRBJ1-5; 9 nucleotides match TRBD1. The length of the CDR3 is 14 residues. Germline V gene sequence: CDR1 SGHDT, CDR2 YYEEEE. Trimming cost V 1 base and J 5 bases; bases outside gene matches: 1. The CDR3: CASSLWTGDQPQHF. The CDR3 region has the DNA TGTGCCAGCAGCTTGTGGACAGGGGATCAGCCCCAGCATTTT.

There are a few counts of this clone. V usage is TRBV10-1 and J usage is TRBJ1-2; D is ambiguous. The CDR3 is made up of 14 amino acids. The germline V gene has CDR1 WNHNN and CDR2 SYGVQD (reference sequence). Deletions cut 8 bases from V and 4 bases from J, with 17 bases between. In nucleotides, the CDR3 is TGCGCCAGCGGTGGATCAGGTTATACCTATGGCTACACCTTC. The encoded protein is CASGGSGYTYGYTF.

The chain is built from TRBV5-1 and TRBJ1-1; 8 bases align to TRBD1. From germline, CDR1 is SGHRS and CDR2 YFSETQ. The CDR3 loop spans 19 amino acids. Trimming took 0 bases from V and 3 from J; bases not matched to a gene: 16. In nucleotides, the CDR3 is TGCGCCAGCAGCTTGGAAGGGACAGGCCTCTTAACTTCACACACTGAAGCTTTCTTT. As protein: CASSLEGTGLLTSHTEAFF.

V usage is TRBV2 and J usage is TRBJ2-7, with 9 bases identical to TRBD2. The CDR3 loop spans 15 amino acids. The germline V gene encodes CDR1 SNHLY and CDR2 FYNNEI. V lost 6 bases, J lost 2 bases, and 8 bases stayed unmatched. CDR3 DNA: TGTGCCAGCAGGCTGACTAGCGGAGGACCCTACGAGCAGTACTTC. It specifies CASRLTSGGPYEQYF.

The rearrangement uses TRBV6-5 and TRBJ2-7; either TRBD1 or TRBD2 may supply D (6 bases each). The CDR3 sequence is 15 residues long. Germline CDR1 is MNHEY and CDR2 is SVGAGI. The V gene lost 6 bases and the J gene lost 3 bases, with 18 bases spanning the gap. DNA of the CDR3: TGTGCCAGCAGCCCCAGGGGCGGGACGAGCTACGAGCAGTACTTC. Translated: CASSPRGGTSYEQYF.

This clone came up once. This chain uses TRBV19 with TRBJ2-2, with TRBD1 identical over 11 bases. The germline V gene has CDR1 LNHDA and CDR2 SQIVND (reference sequence). V shed 6 bases, J shed 3 bases, and the junction held 6 bases outside the gene matches. CDR3 length: 16 amino acids. This chain's CDR3 is CASSRLGQGDTGELFF. CDR3 nucleotides: TGTGCCAGTAGCCGATTGGGACAGGGGGACACCGGGGAGCTGTTTTTT.

The J gene is TRBJ2-5, the V gene TRBV18, with 7 bases aligning to TRBD1. The germline V gene has CDR1 KGHSH and CDR2 LQKENI. The V segment lost 1 base and the J segment 5 bases; nucleotides outside the gene matches: 4. CDR3 size: 14 residues. The CDR3 coding sequence is TGTGCCAGCTCACCACGGGACAGTAGGGAGACCCAGTACTTC. Translated: CASSPRDSRETQYF.

The chain joins TRBV6-1 to TRBJ2-5, with 12 bases that match TRBD2. The CDR3 loop spans 17 amino acids. Germline CDR1 and CDR2: MNHNS and SASEGT. Trimming at V came to 0 bases and at J to 5 bases, leaving 7 bases not matched to a gene. The CDR3 protein is CASSEAPSGRGLETQYF. CDR3 DNA: TGTGCCAGCAGTGAAGCGCCTAGCGGGAGGGGGTTGGAGACCCAGTACTTC.

V usage is TRBV6-5 and J usage is TRBJ2-1, with 12 bases fitting TRBD1. The V gene's germline CDR1 is MNHEY and CDR2 SVGAGI. V trimming: 2 bases; J trimming: 14 bases; junction bases outside the gene matches: 7. CDR3 length: 14 residues. The CDR3 spells CASSYGTGGVTEFF. CDR3 nucleotides: TGTGCCAGCAGTTACGGGACAGGGGGCGTGACTGAGTTCTTC.

This clone was detected a few times. The J gene is TRBJ2-3, the V gene TRBV6-1; D is perhaps TRBD1 or TRBD2 (6 bases each). In germline, CDR1 is MNHNS, CDR2 SASEGT. Trimming stripped 4 bases from V and 2 bases from J, with 19 bases between. This CDR3 contains 17 residues. This chain's CDR3 is CASSASRGRDTTDTQYF. For the CDR3, the DNA is TGTGCCAGCAGTGCGTCCCGGGGGCGGGACACCACAGATACGCAGTATTTT.

The CDR3 sequence: CASSPPTGVGYNEQFF. CDR3 nucleotide sequence: TGTGCCAGCTCACCACCGACCGGGGTAGGCTACAATGAGCAGTTCTTC. The chain has TRBV18 and TRBJ2-1, with D perhaps TRBD2 (5 bases). The germline V gene has CDR1 KGHSH and CDR2 LQKENI. With 0 bases removed from V and 3 bases from J, the gap between germline ends came to 12 bases. This CDR3 is 16 amino acids long.

A few counts support this clone. The rearrangement joins TRBV6-6 to TRBJ2-7, with D unclear. This CDR3 region has 14 residues. The V gene lost 5 bases and the J gene lost 1 base, with 12 bases spanning the gap. Germline V gene data show CDR1 as MNHNY and CDR2 as SVGAGI (reference sequence). This CDR3 is CASSPSTYSYEQYF. The CDR3 DNA sequence: TGTGCCAGCAGTCCCTCGACGTATTCCTACGAGCAGTACTTC.

This clone has more than one count but fewer than ten. The J gene is TRBJ2-5, the V gene TRBV2; D remains ambiguous. The CDR3 contains 11 residues. The V gene lost 1 base and the J gene lost 7 bases, with 4 bases spanning the gap. From germline, CDR1 is SNHLY and CDR2 FYNNEI. The CDR3 loop reads CASSEGGTQYF. As DNA, the CDR3 is TGTGCCAGCAGTGAAGGGGGGACCCAGTACTTC.

This clone was observed once. The chain joins TRBV5-4 to TRBJ2-7, with 7 bases identical to TRBD2. The CDR3 is made up of 15 amino acids. With V trimmed by 0 bases and J by 2 bases, 5 bases remained unmatched. CDR1 is SGHNT and CDR2 is YYREEE in the germline V gene (reference sequence). In DNA form, the CDR3 reads TGTGCCAGCAGCTTGGGGCGGGGGAGTGCCTACGAGCAGTACTTC. It translates to CASSLGRGSAYEQYF.